A single sample gave rise to the 29 T cell receptor beta chains below, sequenced in a study of blood T cell repertoires in COVID-19. Only in-frame clones appear in the TCRdb table, and some are missing; sequencing was by immunoSEQ multiplex PCR. The data contain about 290,000 clones, approximately 86% of them singletons. The sequenced sample was peripheral blood. The source of these receptors is a woman aged 50 to 60 with active or convalescent COVID-19.

The genes are TRBV14 and TRBJ1-2; 9 bases line up with TRBD1. Germline trimming cut 2 bases from V and 6 bases from J; bases unmatched to any gene: 19. Germline-derived CDR1 and CDR2 are SGHDN and FVKESK. This CDR3 spans 19 amino acids. The CDR3 DNA reads as TGTGCCAGCAGCCAATACCGGGACAGGGTAATTGCAGGAGCGGATGGCTACACCTTC. Translation: CASSQYRDRVIAGADGYTF.

J is TRBJ2-2 and V is TRBV28; 12 bases align to TRBD1. The V segment lost 4 bases and the J segment 6 bases; nucleotides outside the gene matches: 6. CDR3 size: 16 residues. Germline CDR1 MDHEN, CDR2 SYDVKM. CDR3 protein: CASSWGDRGHSGELFF. In DNA, the CDR3 is TGTGCCAGCAGTTGGGGGGACAGGGGGCACTCCGGGGAGCTGTTTTTT.

The V call is TRBV6-1, the J call TRBJ2-7, with unresolved D. Germline V gene lookup returns CDR1 MNHNS and CDR2 SASEGT. This CDR3 comprises 12 residues. V lost 1 base, J lost 4 bases, and 5 bases lay in between. The DNA of the CDR3 is TGTGCCAGCAGTGAAGGCGAATACGAGCAGTACTTC. Protein: CASSEGEYEQYF.

The chain is built from TRBV6-1 and TRBJ2-1; 12 bases line up with TRBD2. This CDR3 comprises 16 residues. Germline assignment: CDR1 MNHNS and CDR2 SASEGT. V lost 0 bases and J lost 8; bases outside the gene matches: 5. CDR3 region: CASSEAHGLAGYEQFF. CDR3 in DNA: TGTGCCAGCAGTGAAGCGCATGGACTAGCGGGATATGAGCAGTTCTTC.

There are a few counts of this clone. V is TRBV3-1 (or the pseudogene TRBV3-2) and J is TRBJ2-2, with D maybe TRBD2 (7 bases). CDR3 length: 15 amino acids. The germline V gene has CDR1 LGHDT and CDR2 YNNKEL (reference sequence). V dropped 3 bases and J dropped 3 bases, with 11 bases sitting between them. The CDR3 reads CASSQGGGYTGELFF. The CDR3 coding sequence is TGTGCCAGCAGCCAGGGAGGGGGTTACACCGGGGAGCTGTTTTTT.

This chain joins TRBV6-4 and TRBJ2-2; the D gene is possibly TRBD2 (5 bases). Germline values: CDR1 MRHNA, CDR2 SNTAGT. The germline V and J ends were trimmed by 0 bases and 5 bases, with 7 bases remaining between them. The CDR3 extends over 14 amino acids. CDR3 in amino acids: CASSDSRGTGELFF. Here the CDR3 DNA reads TGTGCCAGCAGTGACTCGAGAGGGACCGGGGAGCTGTTTTTT.

In its sample, this clone was seen once. The chain couples TRBV2 to TRBJ2-1, with a tentative D call TRBD1 (6 bases). CDR1 is SNHLY and CDR2 is FYNNEI in the germline V gene. The V and J ends lost 5 bases and 8 bases respectively, with 7 bases between them. The CDR3 is 11 residues long. The CDR3 nucleotides are TGTGCCAGCAGTCAGGGGTATGAGCAGTTCTTC. As protein: CASSQGYEQFF.

This chain joins TRBV3-1 (or the pseudogene TRBV3-2) and TRBJ2-5, with TRBD2 identical over 7 bases. Germline V gene data show CDR1 as LGHDT and CDR2 as YNNKEL (reference sequence). With V trimmed by 3 bases and J by 2 bases, 9 bases remained unmatched. The CDR3 is 16 amino acids. CDR3 in DNA: TGTGCCAGCAGCCAGTTCGTGTCTAGCGGACAAGAGACCCAGTACTTC. Translating it yields CASSQFVSSGQETQYF.

The rearrangement uses TRBV4-1 and TRBJ2-7, with 7 bases matching TRBD2. CDR3 length: 16 residues. The V gene end was trimmed by 4 bases and the J gene end by 3 bases; junction bases not matched to a gene: 12. Germline loops: CDR1 MGHRA, CDR2 YSYEKL. The CDR3 loop is CASSLGAAGAGYEQYF. DNA for the CDR3: TGCGCCAGCAGCCTGGGCGCTGCGGGAGCGGGCTACGAGCAGTACTTC.

The chain recombines TRBV6-5 with TRBJ2-7; D is ambiguous. The CDR3 is made up of 14 amino acids. The V gene's germline CDR1 is MNHEY and CDR2 SVGAGI. Trimming removed 4 bases from V and 1 base from J, with 11 bases in between. The CDR3 coding sequence is TGTGCCAGCAGTTCCGACCACAGTTCCTACGAGCAGTACTTC. This codes for CASSSDHSSYEQYF.

The chain uses TRBV5-5 and TRBJ1-2; no firm D call. CDR3 length equals 16 residues. Germline assignment: CDR1 SGHKS and CDR2 YYEKEE (reference sequence). V dropped 0 bases and J dropped 7 bases, with 19 bases sitting between them. CDR3 loop: CASSLAVAGLTPGYTF. The CDR3 DNA follows: TGTGCCAGCAGCTTGGCCGTGGCGGGTCTTACTCCTGGCTACACCTTC.

A single count supports this clone. V is TRBV25-1 and J is TRBJ2-5, with TRBD2 matching 7 bases. The germline V gene encodes CDR1 MGHDK and CDR2 SYGVNS. V was pared by 1 base and J by 1 base, with 6 bases of the junction left unmatched. There are 16 residues in the CDR3. CDR3 DNA: TGTGCCAGCAGTGAATGGGCGGGAGTTGGCCAAGAGACCCAGTACTTC. It specifies CASSEWAGVGQETQYF.

CDR3 bases: TGTGCCAGTAGTACAGGGACTTCCTTGGGAAATGAGCAGTTCTTC. It translates to CASSTGTSLGNEQFF. The rearrangement uses TRBV19 and TRBJ2-1; D may be TRBD2 (6 bases). This CDR3 has 15 amino acids. CDR1 and CDR2 (germline): LNHDA, SQIVND (reference sequence). V was cut by 4 bases and J by 7 bases, with 17 bases left in between.

In its sample, this clone was seen once. The rearrangement links TRBV2 to TRBJ2-1; the match to TRBD2 covers 15 bases. With V trimmed by 5 bases and J by 8 bases, 4 bases remained unmatched. The CDR3 spans 15 residues. Germline V CDR1 and CDR2: SNHLY, FYNNEI. The CDR3 sequence is CASSTGTSGRHEQFF. CDR3 DNA sequence: TGTGCCAGCAGTACCGGGACTAGCGGGAGGCATGAGCAGTTCTTC. The full variable domain, its missing parts supplied by reference TRBV2 and TRBJ2-1, is EPEVTQTPSHQVTQMGQEVILRCVPISNHLYFYWYRQILGQKVEFLVSFYNNEISEKSEIFDDQFSVERPDGSNFTLKIRSTKLEDSAMYFCASSTGTSGRHEQFFGPGTRLTVL.

This rearrangement joins TRBV19 to TRBJ2-7; 7 bases agree with TRBD1. This CDR3 spans 13 amino acids. V was pared by 5 bases and J by 5 bases, with 6 bases of the junction left unmatched. From germline, CDR1 is LNHDA and CDR2 SQIVND (reference sequence). CDR3 bases: TGTGCCAGTAGTTGGACAGGTAATAACGAGCAGTACTTC. Translation gives CASSWTGNNEQYF. The variable domain in full, with the rest retrieved from reference TRBV19 and TRBJ2-7, is DGGITQSPKYLFRKEGQNVTLSCEQNLNHDAMYWYRQDPGQGLRLIYYSQIVNDFQKGDIAEGYSVSREKKESFPLTVTSAQKNPTAFYLCASSWTGNNEQYFGPGTRLTVT.

The chain combines TRBV2 with TRBJ2-3; D gene unclear. Trimming pared 7 bases from V and 1 base from J, leaving 12 bases between. Germline V gives CDR1 SNHLY, CDR2 FYNNEI. The CDR3 is 14 amino acids. The CDR3 bases are TGTGCCAGCATAAGCAGGATCGGCACAGATACGCAGTATTTT. This gives the protein CASISRIGTDTQYF.

The rearrangement joins TRBV7-9 to TRBJ1-5; 7 nucleotides align to TRBD1. With V trimmed by 6 bases and J by 3 bases, 17 bases remained unmatched. Germline values: CDR1 SEHNR, CDR2 FQNEAQ (reference sequence). The CDR3 has 18 amino acids. The chain's CDR3 is CASRPTQVGGGLNQPQHF. The CDR3 coding sequence is TGTGCCAGCAGGCCCACCCAGGTAGGGGGCGGCCTCAATCAGCCCCAGCATTTT.

This clone showed up just once. V usage is TRBV3-1 (or the pseudogene TRBV3-2) and J usage is TRBJ2-2, with 10 nucleotides matching TRBD1. The CDR3 has 16 amino acids. The V gene's germline CDR1 is LGHDT and CDR2 YNNKEL (reference sequence). The ends lost 5 bases at V and 7 bases at J; junction bases unmatched: 10. As DNA, the CDR3 is TGTGCCAGCAGCATTCAGCCGGGACAGGGGATCGGGGAGCTGTTTTTT. This sequence encodes CASSIQPGQGIGELFF.

This chain uses TRBV18 with TRBJ1-5; no reliable D call. Germline CDR1 reads KGHSH; CDR2 reads LQKENI. Trimming removed 5 bases at V and 0 bases at J, with 11 bases between. This CDR3 region has 15 residues. The CDR3 reads CASSSGVASNQPQHF. DNA of the CDR3: TGTGCCAGCTCAAGCGGGGTGGCTAGCAATCAGCCCCAGCATTTT.

This rearrangement joins TRBV12-3 or TRBV12-4 to TRBJ1-1, with D perhaps TRBD1 (6 bases). V lost 8 bases and J lost 11, with 15 bases in between. The CDR3 sequence is 11 residues long. CDR3 coding DNA: TGTGCCAGCCTGCGCAGGGGTAGGGCTTTCTTT. It specifies CASLRRGRAFF.

The J gene is TRBJ1-6, the V gene TRBV28; tentative D call: TRBD1 (6 bases). Germline V gene lookup returns CDR1 MDHEN and CDR2 SYDVKM. This CDR3 has 15 amino acids. Trimming stripped 4 bases from V and 7 bases from J, with 14 bases between. The CDR3, as DNA: TGTGCCAGCAGTTCACAGGGTCGAGGGAATTCACCCCTCCACTTT. Translation: CASSSQGRGNSPLHF.

This chain uses TRBV11-3 with TRBJ1-1; D is uncertain. This CDR3 region has 13 residues. Per germline, CDR1 SGHNT and CDR2 YENEEA. The V end was cut by 2 bases, the J end by 1 base, with 5 bases between. CDR3 DNA sequence: TGTGCCAGCAGCTTAAGCGGGAACACTGAAGCTTTCTTT. Its translation: CASSLSGNTEAFF.

This chain connects TRBV13 to TRBJ1-4; 7 bases match TRBD1. V shed 0 bases, J shed 8 bases, and the junction held 6 bases outside the gene matches. Per the germline V gene, CDR1 is PRHDT and CDR2 is FYEKMQ (reference sequence). The CDR3 runs 15 residues. The CDR3 sequence: CASSLGVRGREKLFF. CDR3 nucleotides: TGTGCCAGCAGCTTAGGAGTTAGGGGGCGGGAAAAACTGTTTTTT.

This rearrangement joins TRBV5-1 to TRBJ1-6; D not resolved. The CDR3 extends over 14 amino acids. The V gene's germline CDR1 is SGHRS and CDR2 YFSETQ. V was cut by 4 bases and J by 10 bases, with 15 bases left in between. The CDR3 DNA follows: TGCGCCAGCAGCCCGCGGGTCGCCGCCTCACCCCTCCACTTT. It translates to CASSPRVAASPLHF.

This chain links TRBV5-1 with TRBJ2-1; D might be TRBD1 (5 bases). Germline CDR1 SGHRS, CDR2 YFSETQ. The CDR3 extends over 16 amino acids. Trimming stripped 1 base from V and 5 bases from J, with 16 bases between. The CDR3 nucleotides are TGCGCCAGCAGCTTGTGGGGCCCCCAGCCAGACAATGAGCAGTTCTTC. It codes for CASSLWGPQPDNEQFF.

The chain links TRBV19 to TRBJ2-1; D gene ambiguous. The V gene's germline CDR1 is LNHDA and CDR2 SQIVND (reference sequence). The CDR3 runs to 12 residues. Trimming took 6 bases from V and 10 from J, leaving 13 bases between them. This CDR3 is CASRATRLEQFF. In DNA, the CDR3 is TGTGCCAGTAGGGCGACAAGATTAGAGCAGTTCTTC.

The rearrangement joins TRBV11-2 to TRBJ2-2; weak D call: TRBD2 (6 bases). Looked up from germline, CDR1 is SGHAT and CDR2 is FQNNGV. Trimming took 0 bases from V and 4 from J, leaving 9 bases between them. The CDR3 is made up of 15 amino acids. In nucleotides, the CDR3 is TGTGCCAGCAGCTTAGAAACTAGCCTCACCGGGGAGCTGTTTTTT. Its translation: CASSLETSLTGELFF.

The J gene is TRBJ2-6, the V gene TRBV28; TRBD2 aligns across 9 bases. Germline lookup yields CDR1 MDHEN and CDR2 SYDVKM. Unmatched junction bases numbered 11, after V lost 11 bases and J lost 0 bases. The CDR3 loop spans 17 amino acids. The CDR3 DNA is TGTGCCGCGGGGGGGGGACCCTTGACCTCTGGGGCCAACGTCCTGACTTTC. It codes for CAAGGGPLTSGANVLTF.

The chain joins TRBV28 to TRBJ1-2; TRBD1 matches at 8 bases. Germline loops: CDR1 MDHEN, CDR2 SYDVKM. The CDR3 length is 15 residues. After removal of 8 bases from V and 6 bases from J, the junction contained 14 bases not matched to a gene. CDR3 in amino acids: CASFVPGGLSNGYTF. CDR3 coding DNA: TGTGCCAGCTTTGTCCCAGGGGGCCTATCAAATGGCTACACCTTC.